One and the same sample provided the 9 T cell receptor beta chains below, sequenced in a study of OX40 agonist ivuxolimab in advanced cancers. Library preparation was by the immunoSEQ multiplex PCR assay. Held by TCRdb, this immuneACCESS table contains in-frame sequences only and omits some clones. Under half of the omission traces to an unresolved V gene where checked; the cause of the rest is unknown. Across this sample there are fewer than 90,000 clones, with around nine tenths seen only once. Of the sample, roughly 2.5% is held by the ten largest clones. The material sequenced was CD4+ or CD8+ T cells sorted from blood, taken in a trial of the OX40 agonist ivuxolimab. These receptors were obtained from an adult with an advanced solid tumor such as melanoma, head and neck, liver or kidney cancer.

The chain uses TRBV19 and TRBJ1-2, with 7 nucleotides matching TRBD1. Trimming at V came to 6 bases and at J to 8 bases, leaving 6 bases not matched to a gene. Germline V gene sequence: CDR1 LNHDA, CDR2 SQIVND (reference sequence). The CDR3 contains 12 residues. The CDR3 region has the DNA TGTGCCAGTAGCGGGACAGTTGCCGGCTACACCTTC. Residues: CASSGTVAGYTF.

This clone was seen once. V gene TRBV14 combines with J gene TRBJ2-1; D is undetermined. The CDR3 is 14 residues long. The V end was cut by 4 bases, the J end by 2 bases, with 9 bases between. Germline V gene lookup returns CDR1 SGHDN and CDR2 FVKESK. CDR3 nucleotides: TGTGCCAGCAGCCGCTTACAGACCTACAATGAGCAGTTCTTC. It encodes CASSRLQTYNEQFF.

The chain links TRBV6-6 to TRBJ2-5; TRBD1 is a possible D gene (6 bases). This CDR3 has 16 residues. Germline CDR1 and CDR2: MNHNY and SVGAGI (reference sequence). V lost 3 bases and J 5 bases, leaving 19 bases between the germline ends. In DNA form, the CDR3 reads TGTGCCAGCAGTTATCGGCGGGCAGGGGAGATGGAGACCCAGTACTTC. This sequence encodes CASSYRRAGEMETQYF.

The V and J genes are TRBV10-2 and TRBJ2-2; TRBD1 aligns across 9 bases. Germline V gene lookup returns CDR1 WSHSY and CDR2 SAAADI. This CDR3 region has 15 residues. V trimming: 6 bases; J trimming: 3 bases; junction bases outside the gene matches: 5. Here the CDR3 reads CASRADRGDTGELFF. CDR3 bases: TGCGCCAGCAGAGCCGACAGGGGGGACACCGGGGAGCTGTTTTTT.

This sequence joins TRBV6-1 and TRBJ2-1; D is tentatively TRBD1 or TRBD2 (5 bases each). In germline, CDR1 is MNHNS, CDR2 SASEGT. Trimming took off 3 bases at V and 7 bases at J, with 13 bases between the two ends. The CDR3 runs 14 residues. In DNA form, the CDR3 reads TGTGCCAGCAGTGAGGGTAGGGGACGGAATGAGCAGTTCTTC. Translated, it gives CASSEGRGRNEQFF.

This chain connects TRBV28 to TRBJ2-7; 7 bases fit TRBD2. V shed 2 bases and J 1 base; nucleotides not matched to a gene: 2. This CDR3 spans 14 amino acids. Germline V gene data show CDR1 as MDHEN and CDR2 as SYDVKM. The CDR3 DNA is TGTGCCAGCAGTTTAGCGGGGGTTTCCTACGAGCAGTACGTC. It specifies CASSLAGVSYEQYV.

There are a few counts of this clone. The V call is TRBV19, the J call TRBJ2-5; TRBD2 might be the D (5 bases). Germline V CDR1 and CDR2: LNHDA, SQIVND (reference sequence). The V gene lost 8 bases and the J gene lost 3 bases, with 10 bases spanning the gap. The CDR3 length is 12 residues. CDR3 residues: CASRRGEETQYF. The CDR3 nucleotides are TGTGCCAGTCGTCGGGGAGAAGAGACCCAGTACTTC.

This clone was seen a handful of times. This chain uses TRBV19 with TRBJ1-1; 7 positions match TRBD1. The CDR3 is 16 residues long. CDR1 LNHDA and CDR2 SQIVND come from the germline V gene (reference sequence). J lost 0 bases, V lost 2 bases, and 6 bases had no gene match. CDR3 sequence: CASSIYEGAVNTEAFF. The DNA for the CDR3 is TGTGCCAGTAGTATATATGAGGGGGCTGTGAACACTGAAGCTTTCTTT.

The genes are TRBV30 and TRBJ2-1, with a tentative D call TRBD2 (7 bases). The CDR3 is 12 residues long. V gave up 2 bases and J gave up 6 bases, with 8 bases separating them. Germline loops: CDR1 GTSNPN, CDR2 SVGIG (reference sequence). The CDR3 region has the DNA TGTGCCTGGAGTCGGGGGGCCAATGAGCAGTTCTTC. Amino acids: CAWSRGANEQFF. The full variable domain, rest sourced from reference TRBV30 and TRBJ2-1, is SQTIHQWPATLVQPVGSPLSLECTVEGTSNPNLYWYRQAAGRGLQLLFYSVGIGQISSEVPQNLSASRPQDRQFILSSKKLLLSDSGFYLCAWSRGANEQFFGPGTRLTVL.